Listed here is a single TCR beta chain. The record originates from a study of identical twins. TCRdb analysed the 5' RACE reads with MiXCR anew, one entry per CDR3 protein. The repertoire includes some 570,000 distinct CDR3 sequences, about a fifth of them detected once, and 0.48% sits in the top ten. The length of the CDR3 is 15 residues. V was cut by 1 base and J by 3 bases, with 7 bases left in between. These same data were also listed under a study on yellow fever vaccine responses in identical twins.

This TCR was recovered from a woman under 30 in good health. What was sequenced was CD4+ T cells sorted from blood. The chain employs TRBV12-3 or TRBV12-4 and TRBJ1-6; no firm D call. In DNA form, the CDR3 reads TGTGCCAGCAGTTTAGATAGCGTCTATAATTCACCCCTCCACTTT. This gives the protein CASSLDSVYNSPLHF.